The source of this T cell receptor beta chain is a study of cytotoxic CD8 clonotypes in ibrutinib-treated CLL. Study-level findings and limits: Sustained-remission and progressing patients were not sampled at matched times.

Assay used: immunoSEQ multiplex PCR; TCRdb lists only in-frame clones, some missing. The table includes 190,000 or so clones, around 70% detected once. As to this clone: The antigen is not known. An end of the junction differs from the germline gene, which may be a read error.

The length of the CDR3 is 15 residues. Germline V gives CDR1 SSHAT, CDR2 FNYEAQ (reference sequence). Sequencing used PBMCs, obtained after 24 months of ibrutinib treatment. This receptor was obtained from a human donor with chronic lymphocytic leukemia. The V gene is TRBV7-7, the J gene TRBJ2-3; 8 nucleotides align to TRBD2. This chain's CDR3 is CASSFSASGTDTQYF. The CDR3 bases are TGTGCTAGCAGCTTCTCGGCTAGCGGGACAGATACGCAGTATTTT.